This section outlines one T cell receptor (beta chain) sequence together with its context. Antigen specificity is unknown. Trimming cost V 4 bases and J 4 bases; bases outside gene matches: 7. The CDR3 spans 14 residues. Germline-derived CDR1 and CDR2 are SGHDT and YYEEEE. Both 60 Vbeta primers and 13 Jbeta primers went into the PCR. Original analysis: About 10 million of some 80 million unique TCR beta chains were shared, per a later count. The data were produced by immunoSEQ multiplex PCR, yet TCRdb's version contains in-frame clones alone and is incomplete. V, J and clone size were drawn from that table, and D and trimming were deduced from the DNA. The repertoire holds some 120,000 clones, with roughly 80% as singletons. This sample was included in a study of cytomegalovirus exposure and HLA in healthy donors. Points from the study as a whole: Among TCR beta chains of equal frequency, HLA-associated ones were more clonally expanded in a later analysis. Among TCR sequences, most were rare, though some public TCRs appeared in many donors. As a later analysis showed, a missense DCLRE1C variant was linked to trimming of TCR beta V- and J-genes.

V usage is TRBV5-6 and J usage is TRBJ2-5; 7 bases fit TRBD2. Material for sequencing was PBMCs. The receptor was derived from a male donor in good health and CMV-seropositive. The CDR3 protein is CASSPVGGRETQYF. CDR3 coding DNA: TGTGCCAGCAGCCCCGTCGGCGGGAGAGAGACCCAGTACTTC.